This TCR beta chain appears in the sequencing data of a study of blood T cells in healthy people across ages. The ends lost 1 base at V and 5 bases at J; junction bases unmatched: 2. Germline V gives CDR1 SGHTA, CDR2 FQGNSA. The CDR3 length is 14 residues. Many counts were recorded for this clonotype. Primers used in a second PCR of about 6 to 11 cycles were a sample-barcoded 5' primer and a J-beta primer mix. TCRdb redid the calling of the 5' RACE reads with MiXCR, one entry per CDR3 protein. The sample consists of over 950,000 distinct CDR3 sequences, about 51% of them appearing once. V is TRBV7-2 and J is TRBJ2-5; TRBD2 agrees at 9 bases. The sequenced sample was blood. The receptor was derived from a woman aged 55-70 years in good health. This CDR3 is CASSLVGLAETQYF. In DNA form, the CDR3 reads TGTGCCAGCAGCTTAGTAGGACTAGCGGAGACCCAGTACTTC.